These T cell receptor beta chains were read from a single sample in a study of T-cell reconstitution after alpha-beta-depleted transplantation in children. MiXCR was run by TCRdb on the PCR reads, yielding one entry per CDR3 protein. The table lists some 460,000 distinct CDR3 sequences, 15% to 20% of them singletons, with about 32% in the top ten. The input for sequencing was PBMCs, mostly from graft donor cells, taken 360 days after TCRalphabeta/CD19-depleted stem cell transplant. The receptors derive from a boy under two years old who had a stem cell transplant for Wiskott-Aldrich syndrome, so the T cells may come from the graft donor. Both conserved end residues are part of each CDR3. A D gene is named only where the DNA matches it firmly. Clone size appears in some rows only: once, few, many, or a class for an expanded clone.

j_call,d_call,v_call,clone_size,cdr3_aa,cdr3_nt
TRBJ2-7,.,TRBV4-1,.,CASSQGGRLSYEQYF,TGCGCCAGCAGCCAAGGGGGACGGCTCTCCTACGAGCAGTACTTC
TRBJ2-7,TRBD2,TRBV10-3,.,CAIRGLAGYEQYF,TGTGCCATCAGGGGACTAGCAGGGTACGAGCAGTACTTC
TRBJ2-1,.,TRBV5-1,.,CASRLLKLQYGSFYEQFF,TGCGCCAGCAGGCTCCTGAAACTACAGTACGGGAGTTTTTATGAGCAGTTCTTC
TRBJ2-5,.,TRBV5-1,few,CASSPGLRGETQYF,TGCGCCAGCAGCCCCGGACTTCGGGGAGAGACCCAGTACTTC
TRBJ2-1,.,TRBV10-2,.,CASSNRAFYNEQFF,TGCGCCAGCAGTAACAGGGCTTTTTACAATGAGCAGTTCTTC
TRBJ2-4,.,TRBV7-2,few,CASSFMLLAKNIQYF,TGTGCCAGCAGTTTTATGCTCCTAGCCAAAAACATTCAGTACTTC
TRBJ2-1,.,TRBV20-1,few,CSARKGGLRSYNEQFF,TGCAGTGCTAGGAAGGGTGGGTTACGCTCCTACAATGAGCAGTTCTTC
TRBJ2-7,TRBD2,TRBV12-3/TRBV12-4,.,CASRSSGRIYEQYF,TGTGCCAGCAGATCTAGCGGGAGGATCTACGAGCAGTACTTC
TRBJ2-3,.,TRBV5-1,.,CASSVSGVSTDTQYF,TGCGCCAGCAGCGTCTCAGGGGTTAGCACAGATACGCAGTATTTT
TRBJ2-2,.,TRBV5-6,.,CASSHWAGLLFTGELFF,TGTGCCAGCAGCCACTGGGCCGGACTGCTTTTCACCGGGGAGCTGTTTTTT
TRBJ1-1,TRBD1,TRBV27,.,CASSSRQGGIEAFF,TGTGCCAGCAGTTCGAGACAGGGGGGGATTGAAGCTTTCTTT
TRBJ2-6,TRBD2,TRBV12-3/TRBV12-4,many,CASSFSGKSSGANVLTF,TGTGCCAGCAGTTTCAGCGGGAAAAGCTCTGGGGCCAACGTCCTGACTTTC
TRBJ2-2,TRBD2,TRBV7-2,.,CASSLTSGSAGELFF,TGTGCCAGCAGCTTAACCAGCGGGAGTGCCGGGGAGCTGTTTTTT
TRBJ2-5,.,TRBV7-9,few,CASSRLTPKETQYF,TGTGCCAGCAGCCGGCTTACCCCCAAAGAGACCCAGTACTTC
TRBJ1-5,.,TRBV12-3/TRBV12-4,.,CASSWAGWDQPQHF,TGTGCCAGCAGTTGGGCAGGGTGGGATCAGCCCCAGCATTTT
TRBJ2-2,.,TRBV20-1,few,CSARGGAKNTGELFF,TGCAGTGCCCGAGGGGGGGCGAAGAACACCGGGGAGCTGTTTTTT
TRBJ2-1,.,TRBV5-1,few,CASSLVGPPRVF,TGCGCCAGCAGCTTGGTGGGACCACCCAGGGTCTTC
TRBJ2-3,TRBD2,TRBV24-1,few,CATSDWTSGMTDTQYF,TGTGCCACCAGTGATTGGACTAGCGGGATGACAGATACGCAGTATTTT
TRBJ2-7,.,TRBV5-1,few,CASSIYTGRAYEQYF,TGCGCCAGCAGCATATACACGGGACGGGCCTACGAGCAGTACTTC
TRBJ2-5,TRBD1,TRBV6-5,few,CASSYSIQTGDGQYF,TGTGCCAGCAGTTACTCGATCCAGACAGGGGATGGCCAGTACTTC
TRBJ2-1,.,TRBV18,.,CASSPLVDNEQFF,TGTGCCAGCTCACCTTTGGTAGATAATGAGCAGTTCTTC
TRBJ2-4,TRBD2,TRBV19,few,CASSPGTRGAKNIQYF,TGTGCCAGTAGTCCTGGGACTAGAGGTGCCAAAAACATTCAGTACTTC
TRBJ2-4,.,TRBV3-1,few,CASSLEGYGLAKNIQYF,TGTGCCAGCAGCCTCGAAGGGTACGGGCTAGCCAAAAACATTCAGTACTTC
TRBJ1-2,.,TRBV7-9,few,CASSLARDF,TGTGCCAGCAGCTTAGCGAGGGACTTC
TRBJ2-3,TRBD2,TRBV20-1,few,CSASVTSASDTQYF,TGCAGTGCTAGTGTAACTAGCGCGTCAGATACGCAGTATTTT
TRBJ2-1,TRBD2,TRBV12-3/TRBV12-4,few,CASTSGLAASSYNEQFF,TGTGCCAGCACCTCGGGACTAGCGGCCAGCTCCTACAATGAGCAGTTCTTC
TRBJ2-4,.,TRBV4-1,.,CASSQGPRTKGAKNIQYF,TGCGCCAGCAGCCAAGGGCCTCGGACTAAGGGGGCCAAAAACATTCAGTACTTC
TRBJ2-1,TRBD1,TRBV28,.,CASSIPGQGNYNEQFF,TGTGCCAGCAGTATTCCGGGACAGGGGAACTACAATGAGCAGTTCTTC
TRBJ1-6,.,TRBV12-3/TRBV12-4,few,CASRRQASNSPLHF,TGTGCCAGCCGCCGACAGGCCTCTAATTCACCCCTCCACTTT
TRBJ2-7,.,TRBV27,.,CASASHEQYF,TGTGCCAGCGCCTCCCACGAGCAGTACTTC
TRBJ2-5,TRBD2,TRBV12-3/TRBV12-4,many,CASSHRLAGGPGETQYF,TGTGCCAGCAGTCACCGACTAGCGGGAGGGCCTGGGGAGACCCAGTACTTC
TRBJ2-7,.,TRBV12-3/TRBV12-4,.,CASSLLYGGGRDEQYF,TGTGCCAGCAGTTTACTGTACGGCGGAGGTAGGGACGAGCAGTACTTC
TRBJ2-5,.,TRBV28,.,CASSRVAGTRGETQYF,TGTGCCAGCAGTCGAGTCGCCGGGACGAGAGGAGAGACCCAGTACTTC
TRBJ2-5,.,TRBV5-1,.,CASSLRGRGLIGAEETQYF,TGCGCCAGCAGCTTGCGGGGGCGCGGATTGATTGGGGCGGAAGAGACCCAGTACTTC
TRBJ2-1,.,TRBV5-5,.,CASSLAPLAYNEQFF,TGTGCCAGCAGCTTGGCGCCCCTCGCCTACAATGAGCAGTTCTTC
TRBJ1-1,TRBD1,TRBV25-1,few,CASSQLGQGNTEAFF,TGTGCCAGCAGTCAACTCGGACAGGGGAACACTGAAGCTTTCTTT
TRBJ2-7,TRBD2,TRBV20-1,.,CSARPGTSGINEQYF,TGCAGTGCACGCCCCGGGACTAGCGGGATAAACGAGCAGTACTTC